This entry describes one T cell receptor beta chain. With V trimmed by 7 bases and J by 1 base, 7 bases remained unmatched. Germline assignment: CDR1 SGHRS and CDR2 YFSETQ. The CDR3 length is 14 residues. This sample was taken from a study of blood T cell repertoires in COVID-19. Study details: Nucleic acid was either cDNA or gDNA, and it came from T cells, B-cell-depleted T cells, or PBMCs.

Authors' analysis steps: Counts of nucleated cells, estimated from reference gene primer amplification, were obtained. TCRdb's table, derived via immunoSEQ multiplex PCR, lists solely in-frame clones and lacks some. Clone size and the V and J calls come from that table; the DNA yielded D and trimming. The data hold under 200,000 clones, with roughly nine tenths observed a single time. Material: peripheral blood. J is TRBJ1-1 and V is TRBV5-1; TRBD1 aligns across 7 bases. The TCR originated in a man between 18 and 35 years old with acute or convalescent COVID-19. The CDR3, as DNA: TGCGCCAGCCGCGCCGGGACAGCGAACACTGAAGCTTTCTTT. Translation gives CASRAGTANTEAFF.